This T cell receptor (beta chain) came from a study of T cells in Graves' hyperthyroidism and ophthalmopathy. Regions amplified from RNA transcripts were the TCR beta CDR3 regions. HTBI primers were used for first-round RT-PCR of the TCR CDR3. TCRdb used MiXCR to reprocess the multiplex PCR reads, holding one entry per CDR3 protein. The table includes 620,000 or so distinct CDR3 sequences, roughly 15% detected once. This CDR3 spans 10 amino acids. Trimming cost V 5 bases and J 0 bases, with 1 base left between them. The germline gives CDR1 SQVTM, CDR2 ANQGSEA. In this sample, this clonotype turned up a few times.

The chain uses TRBV29-1 and TRBJ2-5; D is uncertain. Sequencing used blood. The clonotype originates from a woman aged 50 to 65 with Graves' ophthalmopathy. The CDR3 nucleotides read TGCAGCGTTAACCAAGAGACCCAGTACTTC. Amino acid sequence: CSVNQETQYF.